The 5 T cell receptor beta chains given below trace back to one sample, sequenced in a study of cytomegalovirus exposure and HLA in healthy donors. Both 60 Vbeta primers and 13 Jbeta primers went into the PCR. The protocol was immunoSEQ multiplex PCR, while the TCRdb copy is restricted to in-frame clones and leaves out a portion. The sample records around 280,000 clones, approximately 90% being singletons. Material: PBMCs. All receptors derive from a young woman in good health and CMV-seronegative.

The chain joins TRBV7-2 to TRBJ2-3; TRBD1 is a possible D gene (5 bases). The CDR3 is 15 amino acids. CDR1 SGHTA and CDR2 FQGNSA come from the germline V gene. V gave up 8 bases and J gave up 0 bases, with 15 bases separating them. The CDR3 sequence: CASLWQGGSTDTQYF. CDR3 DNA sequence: TGTGCCAGCCTCTGGCAGGGTGGAAGCACAGATACGCAGTATTTT.

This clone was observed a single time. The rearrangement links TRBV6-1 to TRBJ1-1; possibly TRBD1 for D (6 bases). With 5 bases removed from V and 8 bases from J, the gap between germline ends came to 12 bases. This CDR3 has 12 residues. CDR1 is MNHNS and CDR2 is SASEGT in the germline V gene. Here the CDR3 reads CASSLYGQEAFF. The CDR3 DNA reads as TGTGCCAGCAGTTTGTACGGACAGGAAGCTTTCTTT.

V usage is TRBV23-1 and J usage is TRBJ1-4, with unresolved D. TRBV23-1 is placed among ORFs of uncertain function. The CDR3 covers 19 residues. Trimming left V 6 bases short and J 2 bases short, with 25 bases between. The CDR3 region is CASRREGNASPDTNEKLFF. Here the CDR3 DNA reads TGCGCCAGCAGAAGGGAGGGTAACGCGAGCCCTGACACTAATGAAAAACTGTTTTTT.

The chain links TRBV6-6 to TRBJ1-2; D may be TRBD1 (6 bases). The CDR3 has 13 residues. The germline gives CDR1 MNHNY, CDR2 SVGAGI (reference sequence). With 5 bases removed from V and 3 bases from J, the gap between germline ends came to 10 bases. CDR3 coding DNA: TGTGCCAGCAGTGCTTCAGGGGACTATGGCTACACCTTC. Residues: CASSASGDYGYTF.

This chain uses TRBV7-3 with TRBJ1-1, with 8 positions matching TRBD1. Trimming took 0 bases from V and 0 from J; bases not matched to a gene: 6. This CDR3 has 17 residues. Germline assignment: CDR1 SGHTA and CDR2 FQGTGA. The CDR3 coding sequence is TGTGCCAGCAGCTTAACTGGGACAGGCTTTTTGAACACTGAAGCTTTCTTT. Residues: CASSLTGTGFLNTEAFF.